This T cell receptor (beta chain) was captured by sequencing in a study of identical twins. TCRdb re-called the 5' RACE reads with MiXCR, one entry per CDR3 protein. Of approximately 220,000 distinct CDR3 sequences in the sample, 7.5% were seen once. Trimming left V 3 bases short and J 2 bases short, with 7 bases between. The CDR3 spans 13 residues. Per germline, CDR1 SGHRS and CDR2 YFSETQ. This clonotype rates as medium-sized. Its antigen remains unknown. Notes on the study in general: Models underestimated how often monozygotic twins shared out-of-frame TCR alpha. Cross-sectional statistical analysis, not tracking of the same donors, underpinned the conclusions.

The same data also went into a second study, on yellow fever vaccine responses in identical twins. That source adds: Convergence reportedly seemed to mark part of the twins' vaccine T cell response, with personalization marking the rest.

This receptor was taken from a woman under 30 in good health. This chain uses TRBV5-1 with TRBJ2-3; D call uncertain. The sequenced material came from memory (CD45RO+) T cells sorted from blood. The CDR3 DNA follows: TGCGCCAGCAGCTCGACTTTCACAGATACGCAGTATTTT. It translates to CASSSTFTDTQYF.